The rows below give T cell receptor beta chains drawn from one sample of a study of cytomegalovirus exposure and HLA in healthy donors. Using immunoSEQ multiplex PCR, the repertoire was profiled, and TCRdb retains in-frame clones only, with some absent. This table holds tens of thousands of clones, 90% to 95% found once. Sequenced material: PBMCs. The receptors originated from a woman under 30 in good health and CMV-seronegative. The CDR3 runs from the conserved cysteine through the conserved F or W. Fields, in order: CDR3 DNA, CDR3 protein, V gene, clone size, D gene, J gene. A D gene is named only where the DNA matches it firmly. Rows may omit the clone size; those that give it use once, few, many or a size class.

TGTGCCAGCAGCCCTTCCTGGGCTTACGACGAGCAGTACTTC | CASSPSWAYDEQYF | TRBV5-5 | NA | NA | TRBJ2-7
TGTGCCAGCAGCTTTTCCGGGACAGGGGGCAATGAGCAGTTCTTC | CASSFSGTGGNEQFF | TRBV7-9 | NA | TRBD1 | TRBJ2-1
TGTGCCAGCAGCGTCGCCGACAGGGTTGGCGCCTACGAGCAGTACTTC | CASSVADRVGAYEQYF | TRBV9 | NA | TRBD1 | TRBJ2-7
TGTGCCTGGAACAGGGACCCCTACGAGCAGTACTTC | CAWNRDPYEQYF | TRBV30 | NA | NA | TRBJ2-7
TGTGCCAGCAGCCAGGGGGACAGGGGGCTATATCAGCCCCAGCATTTT | CASSQGDRGLYQPQHF | TRBV28 | NA | TRBD1 | TRBJ1-5
TGTGCCAGCACCGGGACTAGCGGGAGGGCCCCCTACGAGCAGTACTTC | CASTGTSGRAPYEQYF | TRBV27 | NA | TRBD2 | TRBJ2-7
TGTGCCAGCAGCTCATGGGGGACAGGGGGCTCTGGGGCCAACGTCCTGACTTTC | CASSSWGTGGSGANVLTF | TRBV7-8 | once | TRBD1 | TRBJ2-6
TGTGCCAGTTCCGTCGAGGGACTACTTCAAGATACGCAGTATTTT | CASSVEGLLQDTQYF | TRBV19 | NA | TRBD2 | TRBJ2-3
TGTGCCAGCAGCCCCCGGGACTTCAACACCGGGGAGCTGTTTTTT | CASSPRDFNTGELFF | TRBV11-2 | NA | NA | TRBJ2-2
TGTGCCAGCAGTTTGCAAGCAGGGGTCTTCAATGAGCAGTTCTTC | CASSLQAGVFNEQFF | TRBV27 | NA | NA | TRBJ2-1
TGTGCCAGTAGTGGGCGACAGGGGATGAGGTACAATGAGCAGTTCTTC | CASSGRQGMRYNEQFF | TRBV19 | NA | TRBD1 | TRBJ2-1
TGTGCCAGCTCCAAATGGGGGACAGGGGCTAATGAAAAACTGTTTTTT | CASSKWGTGANEKLFF | TRBV18 | NA | TRBD1 | TRBJ1-4
TGTGCCAGCAGCTTGAATAGCGGGAAGGTAGATACGCAGTATTTT | CASSLNSGKVDTQYF | TRBV7-3 | NA | TRBD2 | TRBJ2-3
TGTGCCACCCGTTCGGACAGGGGGGGCAATTCACCCCTCCACTTT | CATRSDRGGNSPLHF | TRBV6-6 | NA | TRBD1 | TRBJ1-6
TGTGCCAGCAGTTCGGCTCAAGCTAGACGACTAGGGGAGCAGTACTTC | CASSSAQARRLGEQYF | TRBV6-6 | NA | NA | TRBJ2-7
TGTGCCAGCAGCGAAGTAGAGGAGAATTACCAGCCCCAGCATTTT | CASSEVEENYQPQHF | TRBV6-1 | NA | NA | TRBJ1-5
TGTGCCAGCAGTCTCGGGACTTTCTCCTACAATGAGCAGTTCTTC | CASSLGTFSYNEQFF | TRBV27 | NA | NA | TRBJ2-1
TGTGCTAGCAGTTTAAAGTATGGCGGGCATGACTCCTACGAGCAGTACTTC | CASSLKYGGHDSYEQYF | TRBV27 | NA | NA | TRBJ2-7
TGCGCCAGCAGTCGCCGGACGGGGGGCCCTAATGAAAAACTGTTTTTT | CASSRRTGGPNEKLFF | TRBV5-1 | NA | NA | TRBJ1-4
TGTGCCAGCTCCCCTTCCGGGACAGGCTACGAGCAGTACTTC | CASSPSGTGYEQYF | TRBV18 | NA | TRBD1 | TRBJ2-7
TGTGCCAGCAGCTCCGGGACAGGGGGGAACACTGAAGCTTTCTTT | CASSSGTGGNTEAFF | TRBV13 | once | TRBD1 | TRBJ1-1
TGTGCCAGCAGTTTATTCAGATCTGTTGAGGGCGAGCAGTACTTC | CASSLFRSVEGEQYF | TRBV28 | NA | NA | TRBJ2-7
TGTGCCAGCAGCGGAGGACAGGGACACGGCTATGGCTACACCTTC | CASSGGQGHGYGYTF | TRBV5-4 | few | TRBD1 | TRBJ1-2
TGCAGCGTTGTGTCCGGGGCCGGGGAGCTGTTTTTT | CSVVSGAGELFF | TRBV29-1 | NA | NA | TRBJ2-2
TGTGCCAGCAGCTTGACGGGAGGGCCAAACATTCAGTACTTC | CASSLTGGPNIQYF | TRBV7-3 | NA | TRBD2 | TRBJ2-4
TGTGCCACCGAAAGCGGAGCGGGACACACCGGGGAGCTGTTTTTT | CATESGAGHTGELFF | TRBV6-1 | NA | TRBD2 | TRBJ2-2
TGTGCCAGCAGCTCAACACCCGGGACTTCTTACGAGCAGTACTTC | CASSSTPGTSYEQYF | TRBV7-2 | few | NA | TRBJ2-7
TGTGCCAGCAGGCGGGCGGGACTAGCGCAGTATTTT | CASRRAGLAQYF | TRBV2 | once | TRBD2 | TRBJ2-3
TGTGCCAGCAGTTTAGCTGGGCCGAGCAATCAGCCCCAGCATTTT | CASSLAGPSNQPQHF | TRBV27 | NA | NA | TRBJ1-5
TGTGCCAGTAGTATTAGACAGGGTGATCAGCCCCAGCATTTT | CASSIRQGDQPQHF | TRBV19 | NA | TRBD1 | TRBJ1-5
TGTGCCAGCAGCGTGGACAGCCCCTATAATTCACCCCTCCACTTT | CASSVDSPYNSPLHF | TRBV9 | once | NA | TRBJ1-6
TGTGCCAGCAGATATAGACAGGGTAACGAGCAGTACTTC | CASRYRQGNEQYF | TRBV7-9 | once | TRBD1 | TRBJ2-7
TGCGCCAGCAGCTCTACTGGGACTAGCGGGAGCTACGAGCAGTACTTC | CASSSTGTSGSYEQYF | TRBV5-1 | NA | TRBD2 | TRBJ2-7
TGTGCCAGCAGTTACTCACCCGGGAGGGTTGAAAAACTGTTTTTT | CASSYSPGRVEKLFF | TRBV6-5 | once | NA | TRBJ1-4
TGTGCCTGGAGTGTACCGGGACAGGGGATGCGAGAGACCCAGTACTTC | CAWSVPGQGMRETQYF | TRBV30 | NA | TRBD1 | TRBJ2-5
TGTGCCAGCGCCCTCGGACAGTCCTACGAGCAGTACTTC | CASALGQSYEQYF | TRBV7-3 | once | NA | TRBJ2-7
TGTGCCAGCAGTGACCGGGACAGGGGGCGCACAGATACGCAGTATTTT | CASSDRDRGRTDTQYF | TRBV27 | NA | TRBD1 | TRBJ2-3
TGTGCCAGCAGGGTCAGCGGGACGGGCGGGGAGCTGTTTTTT | CASRVSGTGGELFF | TRBV28 | NA | TRBD2 | TRBJ2-2
TGTGCCAGTAGTATACTAGGGACTAGCGGGCGCTCCCGCTACGAGCAGTACTTC | CASSILGTSGRSRYEQYF | TRBV19 | NA | TRBD2 | TRBJ2-7